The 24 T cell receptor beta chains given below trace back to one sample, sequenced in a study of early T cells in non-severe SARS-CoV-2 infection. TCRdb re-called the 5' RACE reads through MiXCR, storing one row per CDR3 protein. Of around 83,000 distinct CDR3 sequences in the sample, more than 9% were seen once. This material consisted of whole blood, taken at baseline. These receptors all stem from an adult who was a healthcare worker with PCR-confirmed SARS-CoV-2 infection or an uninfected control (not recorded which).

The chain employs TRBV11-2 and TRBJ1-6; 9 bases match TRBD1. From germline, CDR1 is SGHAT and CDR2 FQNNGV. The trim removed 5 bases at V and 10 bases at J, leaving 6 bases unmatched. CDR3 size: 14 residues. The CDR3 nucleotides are TGTGCCAGCAGCCTACAGGGGGCGAGGTCACCCCTCCACTTT. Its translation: CASSLQGARSPLHF. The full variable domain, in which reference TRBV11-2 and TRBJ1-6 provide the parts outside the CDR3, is EAGVAQSPRYKIIEKRQSVAFWCNPISGHATLYWYQQILGQGPKLLIQFQNNGVVDDSQLPKDRFSAERLKGVDSTLKIQPAKLEDSAVYLCASSLQGARSPLHFGNGTRLTVT.

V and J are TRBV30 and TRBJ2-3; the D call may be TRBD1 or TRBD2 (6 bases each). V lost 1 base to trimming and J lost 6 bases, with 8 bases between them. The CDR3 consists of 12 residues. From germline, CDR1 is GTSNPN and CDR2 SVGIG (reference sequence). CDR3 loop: CAWSEGGDTQYF. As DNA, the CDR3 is TGTGCCTGGAGTGAAGGGGGGGATACGCAGTATTTT.

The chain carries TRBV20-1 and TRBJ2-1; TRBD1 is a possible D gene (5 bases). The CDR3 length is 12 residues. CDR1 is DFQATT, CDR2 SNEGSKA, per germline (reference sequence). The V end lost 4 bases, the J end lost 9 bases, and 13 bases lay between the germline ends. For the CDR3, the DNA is TGCAGTGCTACAGGGAAAGGGTCTGAGCAGTTCTTC. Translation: CSATGKGSEQFF.

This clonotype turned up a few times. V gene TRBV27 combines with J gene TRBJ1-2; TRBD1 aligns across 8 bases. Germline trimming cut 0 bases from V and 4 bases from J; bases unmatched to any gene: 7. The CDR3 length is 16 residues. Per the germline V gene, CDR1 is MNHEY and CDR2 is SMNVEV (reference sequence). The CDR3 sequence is CASSLSRTGSGYGYTF. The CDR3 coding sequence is TGTGCCAGCAGTTTATCGCGGACAGGGTCGGGCTATGGCTACACCTTC.

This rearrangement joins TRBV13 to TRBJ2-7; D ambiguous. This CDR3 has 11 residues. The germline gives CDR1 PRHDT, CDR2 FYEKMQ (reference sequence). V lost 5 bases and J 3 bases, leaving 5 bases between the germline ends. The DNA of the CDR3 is TGTGCCAGCAGCGTCCACTACGAGCAGTACTTC. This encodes CASSVHYEQYF.

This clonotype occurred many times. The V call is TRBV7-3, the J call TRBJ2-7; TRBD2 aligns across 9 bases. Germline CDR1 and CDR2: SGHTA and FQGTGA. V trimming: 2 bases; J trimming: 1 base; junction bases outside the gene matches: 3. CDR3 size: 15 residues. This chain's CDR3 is CASSLAGGPSYEQYF. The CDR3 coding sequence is TGTGCCAGCAGCTTAGCGGGAGGGCCGTCCTACGAGCAGTACTTC.

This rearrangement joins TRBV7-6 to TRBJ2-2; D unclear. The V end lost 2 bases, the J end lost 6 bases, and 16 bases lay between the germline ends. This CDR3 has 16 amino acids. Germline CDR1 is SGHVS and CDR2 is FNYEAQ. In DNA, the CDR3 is TGTGCCAGCAGCTTATCCTTCAAGCCCCGGCCCGGGGAGCTGTTTTTT. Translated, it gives CASSLSFKPRPGELFF.

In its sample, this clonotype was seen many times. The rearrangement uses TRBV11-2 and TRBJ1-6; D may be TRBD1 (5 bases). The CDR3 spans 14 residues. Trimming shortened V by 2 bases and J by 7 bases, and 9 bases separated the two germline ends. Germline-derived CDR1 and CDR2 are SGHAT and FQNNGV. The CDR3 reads CASSLTGANSPLHF. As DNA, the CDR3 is TGTGCCAGCAGCTTAACCGGGGCGAATTCACCCCTCCACTTT. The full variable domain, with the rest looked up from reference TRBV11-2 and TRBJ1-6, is EAGVAQSPRYKIIEKRQSVAFWCNPISGHATLYWYQQILGQGPKLLIQFQNNGVVDDSQLPKDRFSAERLKGVDSTLKIQPAKLEDSAVYLCASSLTGANSPLHFGNGTRLTVT.

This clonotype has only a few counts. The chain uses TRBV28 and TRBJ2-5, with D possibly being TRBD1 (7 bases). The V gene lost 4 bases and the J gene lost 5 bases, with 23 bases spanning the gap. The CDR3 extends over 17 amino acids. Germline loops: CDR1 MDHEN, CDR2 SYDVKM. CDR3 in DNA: TGTGCCAGCAGTTCCATACTCGGAGCCCAGGGGGGTGAGACCCAGTACTTC. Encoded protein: CASSSILGAQGGETQYF.

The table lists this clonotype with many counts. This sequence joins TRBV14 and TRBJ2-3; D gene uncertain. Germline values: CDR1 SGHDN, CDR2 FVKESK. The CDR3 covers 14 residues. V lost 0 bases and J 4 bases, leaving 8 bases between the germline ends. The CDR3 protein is CASSQDRSADTQYF. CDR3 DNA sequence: TGTGCCAGCAGCCAAGATCGGTCAGCAGATACGCAGTATTTT.

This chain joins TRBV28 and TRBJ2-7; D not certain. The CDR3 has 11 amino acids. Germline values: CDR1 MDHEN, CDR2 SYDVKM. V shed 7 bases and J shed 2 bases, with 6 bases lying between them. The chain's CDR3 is CASTAAYEQYF. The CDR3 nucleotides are TGTGCCAGCACCGCAGCCTACGAGCAGTACTTC.

The CDR3 spells CASSLDPGGNYGYTF. Here the CDR3 DNA reads TGTGCCAGCAGCTTAGATCCCGGCGGGAACTATGGCTACACCTTC. J is TRBJ1-2 and V is TRBV7-6; D is unresolved. The V gene lost 1 base and the J gene lost 2 bases, with 11 bases spanning the gap. CDR1 and CDR2 (germline): SGHVS, FNYEAQ. This CDR3 is built from 15 residues.

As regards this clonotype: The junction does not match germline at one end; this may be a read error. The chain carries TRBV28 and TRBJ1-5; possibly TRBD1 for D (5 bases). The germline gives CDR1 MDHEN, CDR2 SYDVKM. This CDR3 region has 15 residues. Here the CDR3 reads CASSPPLGGNQPRHF. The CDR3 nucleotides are TGTGCCAGCAGTCCCCCCCTGGGGGGAAATCAGCCCCGGCATTTT.

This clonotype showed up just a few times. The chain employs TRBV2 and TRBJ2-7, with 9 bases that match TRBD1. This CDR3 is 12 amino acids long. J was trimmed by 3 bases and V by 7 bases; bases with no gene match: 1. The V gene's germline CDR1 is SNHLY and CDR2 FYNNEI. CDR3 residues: CASKTGGYEQYF. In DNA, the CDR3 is TGTGCCAGCAAGACAGGGGGCTACGAGCAGTACTTC.

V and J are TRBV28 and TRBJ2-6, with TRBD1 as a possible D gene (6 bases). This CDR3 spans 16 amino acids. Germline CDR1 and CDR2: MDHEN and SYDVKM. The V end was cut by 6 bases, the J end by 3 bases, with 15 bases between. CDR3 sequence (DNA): TGTGCCAGCAGCTATCAGGGGCAGGTTGGGGCCAACGTCCTGACTTTC. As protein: CASSYQGQVGANVLTF.

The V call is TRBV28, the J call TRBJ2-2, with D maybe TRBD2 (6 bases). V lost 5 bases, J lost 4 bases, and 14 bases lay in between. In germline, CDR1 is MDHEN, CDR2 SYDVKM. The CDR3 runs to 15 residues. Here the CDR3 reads CASSPYGGATGELFF. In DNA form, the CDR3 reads TGTGCCAGCAGTCCCTATGGCGGGGCCACCGGGGAGCTGTTTTTT.

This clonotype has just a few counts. This CDR3 reads CASSLHQDTQYF. The CDR3 DNA follows: TGTGCCAGCAGCTTGCACCAGGATACGCAGTATTTT. The chain combines TRBV7-8 with TRBJ2-3, with no clear D. V was trimmed by 3 bases and J by 6 bases, leaving 7 bases between them. From germline, CDR1 is SGHVS and CDR2 FQNEAQ. This CDR3 has 12 amino acids.

DNA for the CDR3: TGTGCCATCAGTACCGGGACAGTGAACACTGAAGCTTTCTTT. It specifies CAISTGTVNTEAFF. V usage is TRBV10-3 and J usage is TRBJ1-1, with 7 bases that match TRBD1. CDR1 is ENHRY and CDR2 is SYGVKD in the germline V gene. This CDR3 comprises 14 residues. Losses at the gene ends were 5 bases for V and 0 bases for J; bases not matched to a gene: 3.

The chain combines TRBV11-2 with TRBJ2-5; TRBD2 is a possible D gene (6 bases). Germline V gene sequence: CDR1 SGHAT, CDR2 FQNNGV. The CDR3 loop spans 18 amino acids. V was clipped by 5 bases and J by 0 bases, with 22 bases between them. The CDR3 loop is CASSTPLMAAGNQETQYF. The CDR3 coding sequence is TGTGCCAGCAGCACACCCCTAATGGCAGCGGGCAACCAAGAGACCCAGTACTTC.

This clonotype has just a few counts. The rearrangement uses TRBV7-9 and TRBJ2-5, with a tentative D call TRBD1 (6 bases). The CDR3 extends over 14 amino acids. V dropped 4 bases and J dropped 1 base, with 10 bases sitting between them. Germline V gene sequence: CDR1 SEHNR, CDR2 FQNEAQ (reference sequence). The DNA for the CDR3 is TGTGCCAGCAGCTATTCAGGGGTCCAAGAGACCCAGTACTTC. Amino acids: CASSYSGVQETQYF.

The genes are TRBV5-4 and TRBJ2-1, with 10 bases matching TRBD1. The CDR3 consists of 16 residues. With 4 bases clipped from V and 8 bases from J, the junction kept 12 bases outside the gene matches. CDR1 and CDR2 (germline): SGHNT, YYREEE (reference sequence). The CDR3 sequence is CASSRPPGQGRDEQFF. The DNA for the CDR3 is TGTGCCAGCAGCCGGCCCCCGGGACAGGGGAGGGATGAGCAGTTCTTC.

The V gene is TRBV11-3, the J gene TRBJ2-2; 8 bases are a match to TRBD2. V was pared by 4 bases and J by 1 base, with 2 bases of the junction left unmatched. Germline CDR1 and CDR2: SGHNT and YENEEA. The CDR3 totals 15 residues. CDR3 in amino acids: CASSSGLENTGELFF. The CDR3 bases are TGTGCCAGCAGCTCGGGACTAGAGAACACCGGGGAGCTGTTTTTT.

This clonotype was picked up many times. CDR3 bases: TGTGCCAGCAGTTTAGCGAGCCTAGGTTCCTACGAGCAGTACTTC. Encoded protein: CASSLASLGSYEQYF. This chain joins TRBV12-3 or TRBV12-4 and TRBJ2-7; D not resolved. There are 15 residues in the CDR3. Trimming cost V 0 bases and J 1 base, with 10 bases left between them.

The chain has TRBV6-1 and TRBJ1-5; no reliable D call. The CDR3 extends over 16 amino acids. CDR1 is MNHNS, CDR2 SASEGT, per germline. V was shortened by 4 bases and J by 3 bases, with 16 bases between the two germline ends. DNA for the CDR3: TGTGCCAGCAGTGTGGTACACCTTAACAACAATCAGCCCCAGCATTTT. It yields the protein CASSVVHLNNNQPQHF.